The 21 T cell receptor beta chains reported below all come from one sample, sequenced in a study of T cell changes during pregnancy in multiple sclerosis. Data came from immunoSEQ multiplex PCR; TCRdb stores just in-frame clones and leaves some out. The repertoire holds tens of thousands of clones, with about 89% as singletons. The specimen was peripheral blood, collected after pregnancy. The receptors here all came from a female donor with multiple sclerosis, enrolled in a pregnancy study.

The chain joins TRBV9 to TRBJ2-3; the D gene is possibly TRBD2 (8 bases). The CDR3 is 15 residues long. Looked up from germline, CDR1 is SGDLS and CDR2 is YYNGEE. The germline V and J ends were trimmed by 4 bases and 8 bases, with 20 bases remaining between them. This CDR3 reads CASSPREGAGGTQYF. The CDR3 coding sequence is TGTGCCAGCAGCCCAAGAGAGGGGGCGGGAGGTACGCAGTATTTT.

This clone was observed a few times. The chain carries TRBV7-3 and TRBJ2-1; 9 bases align to TRBD2. This CDR3 spans 14 amino acids. V trimming: 0 bases; J trimming: 9 bases; junction bases outside the gene matches: 3. The germline CDR1 and CDR2 sequences are SGHTA and FQGTGA. The CDR3 nucleotides read TGTGCCAGCAGCTTAACGGCGGGGGGGGGTGAGCAGTTCTTC. This translates into CASSLTAGGGEQFF.

Comments on this clone: The junction does not match germline at one end; this may be a read error. The CDR3 spells CTSRRGFNTGELFF. The CDR3 nucleotides read TGTACCAGCAGACGAGGGTTCAACACCGGGGAGCTGTTTTTT. The chain has TRBV27 and TRBJ2-2; maybe TRBD2 (5 bases). CDR1 MNHEY and CDR2 SMNVEV come from the germline V gene (reference sequence). CDR3 length: 14 amino acids.

This chain links TRBV5-1 with TRBJ1-6, with D possibly matching TRBD1 (5 bases). Trimming took 5 bases from V and 10 from J, leaving 13 bases between them. From germline, CDR1 is SGHRS and CDR2 YFSETQ. The CDR3 is 13 residues long. The CDR3 DNA reads as TGCGCCAGCAGTGAGGAGGGGACGTCACCCCTCCACTTT. Translating it yields CASSEEGTSPLHF.

The V gene is TRBV19, the J gene TRBJ1-2; 10 nucleotides match TRBD1. V lost 0 bases and J lost 6; bases outside the gene matches: 1. Germline V lookup: CDR1 LNHDA, CDR2 SQIVND (reference sequence). The CDR3 is 14 residues long. The CDR3 nucleotides are TGTGCCAGTAGTATAGAGGGACAGGGGAATGGCTACACCTTC. Translation: CASSIEGQGNGYTF.

A single count supports this clone. J is TRBJ1-2 and V is TRBV18; D unresolved. Trimming pared 0 bases from V and 3 bases from J, leaving 11 bases between. Germline-derived CDR1 and CDR2 are KGHSH and LQKENI. The CDR3 sequence is 15 residues long. This CDR3 is CASSPPLPGDYGYTF. The DNA for the CDR3 is TGTGCCAGCTCACCACCGCTGCCAGGCGACTATGGCTACACCTTC.

This CDR3 reads CASSPRGTEAFF. CDR3 coding DNA: TGTGCCAGCAGTCCCAGGGGAACTGAAGCTTTCTTT. This rearrangement joins TRBV2 to TRBJ1-1; D might be TRBD1 (6 bases). CDR3 length: 12 residues. Germline CDR1 reads SNHLY; CDR2 reads FYNNEI. V lost 5 bases, J lost 5 bases, and 9 bases lay in between.

The rearrangement joins TRBV6-1 to TRBJ1-5, with a tentative D call TRBD1 (5 bases). The germline V gene has CDR1 MNHNS and CDR2 SASEGT. V was trimmed by 7 bases and J by 1 base, leaving 14 bases between them. This CDR3 contains 15 residues. CDR3 protein: CASKGRVLSNQPQHF. CDR3 DNA: TGTGCCAGCAAGGGCAGGGTCCTAAGCAATCAGCCCCAGCATTTT.

The chain carries TRBV9 and TRBJ2-7, with 12 bases lining up with TRBD1. The CDR3 is made up of 15 amino acids. The germline V gene has CDR1 SGDLS and CDR2 YYNGEE. The V gene end was trimmed by 0 bases and the J gene end by 5 bases; junction bases not matched to a gene: 3. For the CDR3, the DNA is TGTGCCAGCAGCGTAGGCGGGACAGGGGGCAACGAGCAGTACTTC. Its translation is CASSVGGTGGNEQYF.

V gene TRBV5-5 combines with J gene TRBJ2-1; D might be TRBD2 (7 bases). Germline V gives CDR1 SGHKS, CDR2 YYEKEE (reference sequence). The V end lost 1 base, the J end lost 7 bases, and 9 bases lay between the germline ends. The CDR3 is made up of 13 amino acids. Written as DNA, the CDR3 is TGTGCCAGCAGCTTGCGGGGGGCTAATGAGCAGTTCTTC. Translating gives CASSLRGANEQFF.

This rearrangement joins TRBV4-2 to TRBJ1-1; a possible D gene is TRBD1 (5 bases). CDR3 length equals 16 residues. V shed 0 bases and J shed 0 bases, with 11 bases lying between them. Germline CDR1 and CDR2: LGHNA and YNFKEQ. The CDR3 sequence: CASSQDRGGMNTEAFF. DNA of the CDR3: TGTGCCAGCAGCCAAGATCGGGGGGGGATGAACACTGAAGCTTTCTTT.

The chain joins TRBV5-5 to TRBJ2-5; a possible D gene is TRBD2 (6 bases). The CDR3 length is 15 residues. Trimming took off 2 bases at V and 5 bases at J, with 16 bases between the two ends. Germline assignment: CDR1 SGHKS and CDR2 YYEKEE (reference sequence). The CDR3 DNA is TGTGCCAGCAGCTTAAGACTAGTGGGGCGGGAGACCCAGTACTTC. Its protein product is CASSLRLVGRETQYF.

A few counts support this clone. The rearrangement uses TRBV7-9 and TRBJ1-5; D not certain. CDR1 is SEHNR and CDR2 is FQNEAQ in the germline V gene (reference sequence). CDR3 length: 14 residues. V was shortened by 5 bases and J by 2 bases, with 10 bases between the two germline ends. The CDR3 nucleotides are TGTGCCAGCAGCAGGGCGGAGGGCAATCAGCCCCAGCATTTT. Translation gives CASSRAEGNQPQHF.

The chain joins TRBV10-2 to TRBJ1-4; TRBD1 is a possible D gene (5 bases). The CDR3 sequence is 15 residues long. With 2 bases removed from V and 7 bases from J, the gap between germline ends came to 14 bases. The V gene's germline CDR1 is WSHSY and CDR2 SAAADI. In DNA, the CDR3 is TGCGCCAGCAGTGAGAGGGATGGGAGGGGTGAAAAACTGTTTTTT. Translated, it gives CASSERDGRGEKLFF.

This clone has only one observation. The rearrangement uses TRBV28 and TRBJ2-7; 8 positions agree with TRBD1. The V segment lost 11 bases and the J segment 5 bases; nucleotides outside the gene matches: 17. CDR3 length: 15 residues. Germline V gives CDR1 MDHEN, CDR2 SYDVKM. The CDR3 region is CASSPQDRADNEQYF. Here the CDR3 DNA reads TGTGCCTCCTCACCCCAGGACAGGGCAGACAACGAGCAGTACTTC.

The J gene is TRBJ1-4, the V gene TRBV4-3, with D perhaps matching TRBD1 (6 bases). The CDR3 contains 21 residues. Trimming removed 1 base at V and 0 bases at J, with 24 bases between. Germline V gene lookup returns CDR1 LGHNA and CDR2 YSLEER. The CDR3 region has the DNA TGCGCCAGCAGCCAAGGATTTATGTATTTAGGGACAAGAGCAACTAATGAAAAACTGTTTTTT. The encoded protein is CASSQGFMYLGTRATNEKLFF.

A single count supports this clone. This chain joins TRBV10-3 and TRBJ1-5; D is unclear. In germline, CDR1 is ENHRY, CDR2 SYGVKD. CDR3 size: 15 residues. Trimming shortened V by 0 bases and J by 5 bases, and 11 bases separated the two germline ends. In DNA form, the CDR3 reads TGTGCCATCAGTGAGTCGCCTAGCTCATATCAGCCCCAGCATTTT. The encoded protein is CAISESPSSYQPQHF.

As regards this clone: The junction departs from germline at one end; a sequencing error may be responsible. The chain is built from TRBV7-7 and TRBJ1-1, with a weak D call TRBD1 (6 bases). Germline V gene data show CDR1 as SSHAT and CDR2 as FNYEAQ (reference sequence). The CDR3 is 13 residues long. The CDR3 DNA reads as TGTGCTAGCAGCCGACAGGTGAACACTGAAGCTTTCTTT. Its protein is CASSRQVNTEAFF.

The gene calls are TRBV5-4 and TRBJ1-5; D may be TRBD1 (5 bases). V lost 4 bases and J 5 bases, leaving 13 bases between the germline ends. Per the germline V gene, CDR1 is SGHNT and CDR2 is YYREEE (reference sequence). This CDR3 has 14 residues. The CDR3 nucleotides are TGTGCCAGCAGCCCCGCGGGGCGGGATCAGCCCCAGCATTTT. Amino acids: CASSPAGRDQPQHF.

This chain joins TRBV5-4 and TRBJ2-1; the D is unclear. The V and J ends lost 4 bases and 7 bases respectively, with 12 bases between them. Germline CDR1 is SGHNT and CDR2 is YYREEE (reference sequence). The CDR3 loop spans 13 amino acids. The CDR3 spells CASSAYEVNEQFF. In DNA, the CDR3 is TGTGCCAGCAGCGCATATGAGGTAAATGAGCAGTTCTTC.

The chain couples TRBV9 to TRBJ2-7; 8 nucleotides match TRBD2. V dropped 0 bases and J dropped 3; count of bases not matched to a gene: 5. The CDR3 is made up of 15 amino acids. CDR1 and CDR2 (germline): SGDLS, YYNGEE. CDR3 coding DNA: TGTGCCAGCAGCGTAGGGGGTAGCGGGGACTACGAGCAGTACTTC. Encoded protein: CASSVGGSGDYEQYF.